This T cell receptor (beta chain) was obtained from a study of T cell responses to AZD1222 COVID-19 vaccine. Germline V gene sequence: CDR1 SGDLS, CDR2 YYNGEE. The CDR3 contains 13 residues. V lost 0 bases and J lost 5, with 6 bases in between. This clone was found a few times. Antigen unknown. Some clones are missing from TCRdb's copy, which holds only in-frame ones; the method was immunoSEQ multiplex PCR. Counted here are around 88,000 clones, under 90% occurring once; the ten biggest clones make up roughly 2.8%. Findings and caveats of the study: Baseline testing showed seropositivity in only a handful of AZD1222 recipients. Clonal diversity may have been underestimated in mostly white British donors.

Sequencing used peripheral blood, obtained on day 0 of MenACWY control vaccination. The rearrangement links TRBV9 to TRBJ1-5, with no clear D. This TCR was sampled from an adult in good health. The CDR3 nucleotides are TGTGCCAGCAGCGTAGACACTGATCAGCCCCAGCATTTT. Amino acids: CASSVDTDQPQHF.